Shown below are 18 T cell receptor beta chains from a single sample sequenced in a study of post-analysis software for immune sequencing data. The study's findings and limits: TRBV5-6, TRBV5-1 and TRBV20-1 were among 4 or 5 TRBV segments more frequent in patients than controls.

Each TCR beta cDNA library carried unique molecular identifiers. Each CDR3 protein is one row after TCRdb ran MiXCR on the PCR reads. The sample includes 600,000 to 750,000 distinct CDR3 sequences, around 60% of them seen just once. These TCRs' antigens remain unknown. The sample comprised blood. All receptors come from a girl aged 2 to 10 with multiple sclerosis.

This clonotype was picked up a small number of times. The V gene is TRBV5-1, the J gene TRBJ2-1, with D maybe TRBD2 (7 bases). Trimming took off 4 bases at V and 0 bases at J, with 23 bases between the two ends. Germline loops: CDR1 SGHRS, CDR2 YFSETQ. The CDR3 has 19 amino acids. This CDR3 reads CASSPRRRGTLSSYNEQFF. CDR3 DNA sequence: TGCGCCAGCAGCCCGAGGCGGCGGGGGACACTTAGCTCCTACAATGAGCAGTTCTTC.

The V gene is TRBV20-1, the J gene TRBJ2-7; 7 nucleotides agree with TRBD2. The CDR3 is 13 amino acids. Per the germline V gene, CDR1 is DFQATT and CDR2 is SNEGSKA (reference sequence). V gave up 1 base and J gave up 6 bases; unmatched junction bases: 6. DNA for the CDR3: TGCAGTGCTAGAGGGGGACTACTGAGCGAGCAGTACTTC. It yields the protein CSARGGLLSEQYF.

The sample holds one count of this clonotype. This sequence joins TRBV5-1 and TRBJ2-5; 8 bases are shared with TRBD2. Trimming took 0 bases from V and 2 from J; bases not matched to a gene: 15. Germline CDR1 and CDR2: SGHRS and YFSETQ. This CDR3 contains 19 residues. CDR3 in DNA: TGCGCCAGCAGCTTGGGAGTAGCGGGGACCGGAGAGGCACAAGAGACCCAGTACTTC. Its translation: CASSLGVAGTGEAQETQYF.

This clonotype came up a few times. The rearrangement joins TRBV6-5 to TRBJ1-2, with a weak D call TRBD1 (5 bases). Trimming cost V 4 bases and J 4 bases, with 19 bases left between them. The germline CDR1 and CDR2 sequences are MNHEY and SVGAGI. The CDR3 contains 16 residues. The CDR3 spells CASSLAGPRGRYGYTF. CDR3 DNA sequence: TGTGCCAGCAGTTTAGCGGGACCCCGTGGACGCTATGGCTACACCTTC.

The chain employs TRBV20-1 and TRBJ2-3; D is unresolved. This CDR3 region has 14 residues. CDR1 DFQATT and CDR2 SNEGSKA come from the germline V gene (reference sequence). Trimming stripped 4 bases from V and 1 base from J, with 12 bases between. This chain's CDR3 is CSANSWPRTDTQYF. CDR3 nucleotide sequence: TGCAGTGCTAACTCTTGGCCCCGCACAGATACGCAGTATTTT.

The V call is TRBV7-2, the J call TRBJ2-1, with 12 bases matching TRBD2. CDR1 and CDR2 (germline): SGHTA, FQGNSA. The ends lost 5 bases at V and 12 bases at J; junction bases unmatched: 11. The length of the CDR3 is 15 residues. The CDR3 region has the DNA TGTGCCAGCAGCCCATTGACTAGCGGGGGAGGACCGCAGTTCTTC. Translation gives CASSPLTSGGGPQFF.

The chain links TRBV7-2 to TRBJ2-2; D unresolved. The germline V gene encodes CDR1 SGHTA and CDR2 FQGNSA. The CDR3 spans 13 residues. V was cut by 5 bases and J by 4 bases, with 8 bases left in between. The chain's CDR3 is CASSPWGTGELFF. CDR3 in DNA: TGTGCCAGCAGCCCCTGGGGCACCGGGGAGCTGTTTTTT.

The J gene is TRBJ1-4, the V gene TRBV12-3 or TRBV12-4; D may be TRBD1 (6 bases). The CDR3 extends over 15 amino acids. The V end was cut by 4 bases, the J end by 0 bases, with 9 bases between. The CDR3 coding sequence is TGTGCCAGCAGTTCAGGGGCCACAACTAATGAAAAACTGTTTTTT. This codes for CASSSGATTNEKLFF.

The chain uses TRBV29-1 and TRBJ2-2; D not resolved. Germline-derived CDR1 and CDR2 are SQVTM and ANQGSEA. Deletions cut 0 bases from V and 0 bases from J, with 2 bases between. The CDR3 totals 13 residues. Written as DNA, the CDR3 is TGCAGCGTTGAAGATGCGAACACCGGGGAGCTGTTTTTT. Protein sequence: CSVEDANTGELFF.

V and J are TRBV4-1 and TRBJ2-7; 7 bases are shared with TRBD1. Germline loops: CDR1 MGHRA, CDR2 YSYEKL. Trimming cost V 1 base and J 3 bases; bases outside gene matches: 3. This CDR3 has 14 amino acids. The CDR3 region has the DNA TGCGCCAGCAGCCAAGCACCAGGGGGCTACGAGCAGTACTTC. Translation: CASSQAPGGYEQYF.

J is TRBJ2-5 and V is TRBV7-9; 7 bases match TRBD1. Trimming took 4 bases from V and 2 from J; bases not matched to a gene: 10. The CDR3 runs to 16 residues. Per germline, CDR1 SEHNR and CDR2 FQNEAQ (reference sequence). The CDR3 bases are TGTGCCAGCAGCTCAGGGTCGAGGGGACAGCAAGAGACCCAGTACTTC. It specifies CASSSGSRGQQETQYF. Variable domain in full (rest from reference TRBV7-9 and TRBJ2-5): DTGVSQNPRHKITKRGQNVTFRCDPISEHNRLYWYRQTLGQGPEFLTYFQNEAQLEKSRLLSDRFSAERPKGSFSTLEIQRTEQGDSAMYLCASSSGSRGQQETQYFGPGTRLLVL.

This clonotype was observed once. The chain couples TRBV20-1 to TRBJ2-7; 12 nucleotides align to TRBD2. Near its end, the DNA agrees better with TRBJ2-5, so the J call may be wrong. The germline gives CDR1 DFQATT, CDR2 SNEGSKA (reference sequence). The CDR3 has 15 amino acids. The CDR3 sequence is CSARGTSGPEETQYF. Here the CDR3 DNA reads TGCAGTGCTCGAGGGACTAGCGGGCCAGAAGAGACCCAGTACTTC.

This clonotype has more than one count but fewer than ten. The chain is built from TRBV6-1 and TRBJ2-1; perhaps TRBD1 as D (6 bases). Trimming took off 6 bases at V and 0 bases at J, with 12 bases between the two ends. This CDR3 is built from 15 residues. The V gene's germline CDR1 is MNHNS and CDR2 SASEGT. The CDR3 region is CASRGTLSSYNEQFF. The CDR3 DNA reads TGTGCCAGCAGAGGGACACTAAGCTCCTACAATGAGCAGTTCTTC.

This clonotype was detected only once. The chain's CDR3 is CASSYTDTGELFF. The CDR3 region has the DNA TGTGCCAGCAGTTACACGGACACCGGGGAGCTGTTTTTT. The rearrangement uses TRBV6-2 or TRBV6-3 and TRBJ2-2; D is undetermined. The germline gives CDR1 MNHEY, CDR2 SVGEGT. The CDR3 length is 13 residues. Trimming shortened V by 2 bases and J by 3 bases, and 4 bases separated the two germline ends.

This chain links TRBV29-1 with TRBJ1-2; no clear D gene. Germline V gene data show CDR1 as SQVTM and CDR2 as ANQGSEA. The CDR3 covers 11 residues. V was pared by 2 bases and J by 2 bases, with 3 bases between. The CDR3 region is CSVESNYGYTF. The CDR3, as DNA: TGCAGCGTTGAATCCAACTATGGCTACACCTTC.

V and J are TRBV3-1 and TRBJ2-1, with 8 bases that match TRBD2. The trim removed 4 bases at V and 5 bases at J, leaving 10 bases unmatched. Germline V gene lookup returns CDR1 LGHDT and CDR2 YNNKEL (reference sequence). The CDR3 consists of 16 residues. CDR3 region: CASSPLPSGGNNEQFF. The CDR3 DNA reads TGTGCCAGCAGCCCCCTCCCCAGCGGGGGAAACAATGAGCAGTTCTTC.

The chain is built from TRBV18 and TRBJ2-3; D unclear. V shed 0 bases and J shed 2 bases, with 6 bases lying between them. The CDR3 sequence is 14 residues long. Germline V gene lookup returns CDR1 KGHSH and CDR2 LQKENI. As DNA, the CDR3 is TGTGCCAGCTCACCACCCTTCTTCACAGATACGCAGTATTTT. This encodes CASSPPFFTDTQYF.

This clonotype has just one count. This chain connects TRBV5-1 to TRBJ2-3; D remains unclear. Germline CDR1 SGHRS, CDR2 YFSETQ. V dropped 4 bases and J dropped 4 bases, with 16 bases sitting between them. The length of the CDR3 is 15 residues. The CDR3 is CASSVGILSADTQYF. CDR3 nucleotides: TGCGCCAGCAGCGTGGGGATTTTGAGCGCAGATACGCAGTATTTT. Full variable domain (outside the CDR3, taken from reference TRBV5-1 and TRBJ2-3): KAGVTQTPRYLIKTRGQQVTLSCSPISGHRSVSWYQQTPGQGLQFLFEYFSETQRNKGNFPGRFSGRQFSNSRSEMNVSTLELGDSALYLCASSVGILSADTQYFGPGTRLTVL.